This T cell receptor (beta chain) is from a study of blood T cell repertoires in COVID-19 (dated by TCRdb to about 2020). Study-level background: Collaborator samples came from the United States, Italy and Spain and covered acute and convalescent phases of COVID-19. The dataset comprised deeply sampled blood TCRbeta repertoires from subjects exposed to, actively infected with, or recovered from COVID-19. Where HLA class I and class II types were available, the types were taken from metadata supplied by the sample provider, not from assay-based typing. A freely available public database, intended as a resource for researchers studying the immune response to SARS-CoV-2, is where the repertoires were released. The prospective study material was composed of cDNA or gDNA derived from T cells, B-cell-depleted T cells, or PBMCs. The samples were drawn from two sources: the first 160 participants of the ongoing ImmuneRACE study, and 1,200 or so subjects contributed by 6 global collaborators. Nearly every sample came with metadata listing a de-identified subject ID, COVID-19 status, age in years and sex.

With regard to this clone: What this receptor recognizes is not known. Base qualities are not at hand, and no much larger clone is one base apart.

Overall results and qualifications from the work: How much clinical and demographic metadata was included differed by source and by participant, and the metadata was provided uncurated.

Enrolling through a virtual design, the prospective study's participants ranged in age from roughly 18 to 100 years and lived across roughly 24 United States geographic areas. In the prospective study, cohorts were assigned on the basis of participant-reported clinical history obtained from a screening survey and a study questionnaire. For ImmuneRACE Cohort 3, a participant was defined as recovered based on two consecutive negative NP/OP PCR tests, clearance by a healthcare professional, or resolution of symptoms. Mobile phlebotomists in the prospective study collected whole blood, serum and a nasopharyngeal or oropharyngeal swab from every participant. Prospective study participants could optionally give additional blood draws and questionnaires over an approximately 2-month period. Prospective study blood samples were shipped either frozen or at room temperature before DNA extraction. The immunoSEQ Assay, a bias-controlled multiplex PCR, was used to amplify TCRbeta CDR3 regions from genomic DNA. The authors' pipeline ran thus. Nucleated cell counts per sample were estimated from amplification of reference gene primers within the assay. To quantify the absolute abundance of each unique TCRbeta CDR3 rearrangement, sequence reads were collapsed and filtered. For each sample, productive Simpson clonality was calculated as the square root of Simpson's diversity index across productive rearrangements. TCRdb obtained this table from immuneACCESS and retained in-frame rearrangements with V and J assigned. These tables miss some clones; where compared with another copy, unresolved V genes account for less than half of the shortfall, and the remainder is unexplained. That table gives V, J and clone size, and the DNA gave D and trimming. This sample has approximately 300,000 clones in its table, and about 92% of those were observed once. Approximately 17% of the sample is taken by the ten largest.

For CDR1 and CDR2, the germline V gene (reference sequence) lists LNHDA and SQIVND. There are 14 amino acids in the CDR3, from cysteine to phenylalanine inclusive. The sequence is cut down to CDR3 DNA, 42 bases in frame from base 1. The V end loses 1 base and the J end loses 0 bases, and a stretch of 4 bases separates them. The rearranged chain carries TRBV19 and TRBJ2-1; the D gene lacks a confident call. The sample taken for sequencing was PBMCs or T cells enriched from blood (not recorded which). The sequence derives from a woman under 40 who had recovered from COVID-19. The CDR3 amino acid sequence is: CASSIVSSYNEQFF. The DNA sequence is TGTGCCAGTAGTATAGTTAGCTCCTACAATGAGCAGTTCTTC.